The next 22 T cell receptor beta chains were all read from a single sample in a study of blood T cell repertoires in COVID-19 (dated by TCRdb to 2020 to 2022). Receptor libraries were prepared by the immunoSEQ multiplex PCR assay. TCRdb took this table from immuneACCESS and kept in-frame rearrangements with V and J called. Such tables lack part of the clones; where checked against another copy, unresolved V genes explain under half of the gap, and the rest is unexplained. This sample lists 60,000 to 80,000 clones; 80% to 90% were detected once. 18% of the sample is in the top ten clones. Input material: peripheral blood. These receptors all come from a woman in her sixties or seventies with COVID-19, enrolled during active disease.

This rearrangement joins TRBV21-1 to TRBJ2-1; the D call of TRBD2 is as the table states it, not checked on the DNA. TRBV21-1 is tagged as a pseudogene. CDR3 length equals 18 residues. The CDR3 loop reads CASSDLNGLAGSYNEQFF. The CDR3 region has the DNA TGTGCCAGCAGCGACCTAAACGGACTAGCGGGCTCCTACAATGAGCAGTTCTTC.

The rearrangement links TRBV7-2 to TRBJ1-2; D might be TRBD1 (6 bases). The CDR3 has 15 amino acids. The V gene lost 0 bases and the J gene lost 5 bases, with 13 bases spanning the gap. Germline-derived CDR1 and CDR2 are SGHTA and FQGNSA. CDR3 bases: TGTGCCAGCAGCTTAGCGATAACAGGGTTTTATGGCTACACCTTC. Its translation: CASSLAITGFYGYTF.

V usage is TRBV19 and J usage is TRBJ2-3, with D perhaps matching TRBD2 (5 bases). The germline gives CDR1 LNHDA, CDR2 SQIVND (reference sequence). CDR3 length: 16 amino acids. V lost 3 bases to trimming and J lost 0 bases, with 13 bases between them. For the CDR3, the DNA is TGTGCCAGTAGTATGGCTCTGAGCGGTAGCACAGATACGCAGTATTTT. This encodes CASSMALSGSTDTQYF.

In this sample, this clone turned up once. V and J are TRBV6-4 and TRBJ2-3, with 10 bases that match TRBD2. Germline CDR1 reads MRHNA; CDR2 reads SNTAGT. CDR3 length: 15 residues. V shed 4 bases, J shed 3 bases, and the junction held 4 bases outside the gene matches. The CDR3 DNA is TGTGCCAGCAGTGCCTTAGCGGGAGGTACAGATACGCAGTATTTT. Protein sequence: CASSALAGGTDTQYF.

The chain links TRBV27 to TRBJ1-2; the D gene is possibly TRBD1 (5 bases). Per the germline V gene, CDR1 is MNHEY and CDR2 is SMNVEV (reference sequence). The ends were cut back, 3 bases at V and 5 bases at J, with 13 bases in the middle. The CDR3 is made up of 14 amino acids. DNA for the CDR3: TGTGCCAGCAGTTTTCGGACACCGGAATATGGCTACACCTTC. Translation: CASSFRTPEYGYTF.

The chain links TRBV12-5 to TRBJ1-5; no clear D. V lost 5 bases to trimming and J lost 2 bases, with 25 bases between them. In germline, CDR1 is LGHNT, CDR2 FRNRAP. The CDR3 consists of 19 residues. As DNA, the CDR3 is TGTGCTAGTGGTACCCGACTCTGGGCAGGCGTGGAGGGCAATCAGCCCCAGCATTTT. This sequence encodes CASGTRLWAGVEGNQPQHF.

V and J are TRBV7-2 and TRBJ2-5, with no clear D. This CDR3 is 14 amino acids long. Germline values: CDR1 SGHTA, CDR2 FQGNSA. V lost 1 base, J lost 1 base, and 7 bases lay in between. The CDR3: CASSLGAVQETQYF. The CDR3 DNA reads TGTGCCAGCAGCTTAGGGGCAGTCCAAGAGACCCAGTACTTC.

The chain employs TRBV4-3 and TRBJ2-7, with TRBD1 matching 9 bases. The CDR3 spans 14 residues. CDR1 and CDR2 from the germline V gene are LGHNA and YSLEER. The V and J ends lost 4 bases and 6 bases, in that order; junction bases with no gene match: 7. CDR3 sequence: CASSRGQGRIEQYF. Written as DNA, the CDR3 is TGCGCCAGCAGCCGGGGACAGGGAAGGATCGAGCAGTACTTC.

CDR3 DNA: TGTGCCAGCAGCCCAACTAGCTCCACTTACAATGAGCAGTTCTTC. Its translation: CASSPTSSTYNEQFF. The rearrangement links TRBV7-2 to TRBJ2-1; D perhaps matches TRBD2 (6 bases). The CDR3 is 15 amino acids. V was clipped by 5 bases and J by 4 bases, with 15 bases between them. Germline CDR1 and CDR2: SGHTA and FQGNSA.

This chain uses TRBV28 with TRBJ1-5; no clear D gene. Germline V gene data show CDR1 as MDHEN and CDR2 as SYDVKM. V was trimmed by 2 bases and J by 1 base, leaving 6 bases between them. This CDR3 contains 14 residues. The CDR3 nucleotides read TGTGCCAGCAGTTTAAGCCAAAGCAATCAGCCCCAGCATTTT. Amino acids: CASSLSQSNQPQHF.

V usage is TRBV30 and J usage is TRBJ1-6, with 9 bases fitting TRBD1. Germline V gene sequence: CDR1 GTSNPN, CDR2 SVGIG (reference sequence). The CDR3 extends over 14 amino acids. V lost 3 bases and J lost 14; bases outside the gene matches: 11. The CDR3 region has the DNA TGTGCCTGGAGCACCGGGGGGACAGGGTTCACCCTCCACTTT. This translates into CAWSTGGTGFTLHF.

V and J are TRBV7-9 and TRBJ2-3; TRBD2 matches 11 bases. The V gene's germline CDR1 is SEHNR and CDR2 FQNEAQ (reference sequence). The CDR3 loop spans 17 amino acids. The V segment lost 1 base and the J segment 5 bases; nucleotides outside the gene matches: 8. The CDR3 spells CASSLVAGGPMVDTQYF. In DNA form, the CDR3 reads TGTGCCAGCAGCTTAGTAGCGGGAGGGCCGATGGTAGATACGCAGTATTTT.

The rearrangement joins TRBV19 to TRBJ1-3; D not resolved. This CDR3 is 15 amino acids long. Germline-derived CDR1 and CDR2 are LNHDA and SQIVND (reference sequence). Trimming left V 2 bases short and J 4 bases short, with 12 bases between. The CDR3 bases are TGTGCCAGTAGTATATCTGCGCCCCTAGGAAACACCATATATTTT. Its translation is CASSISAPLGNTIYF.

V is TRBV19 and J is TRBJ1-1; 7 nucleotides match TRBD1. This CDR3 has 14 residues. The J segment lost 4 bases and the V segment lost 7 bases, leaving 9 bases of the junction unmatched. CDR1 LNHDA and CDR2 SQIVND come from the germline V gene (reference sequence). This CDR3 is CASKLTGASTEAFF. CDR3 DNA sequence: TGTGCCAGTAAGCTAACAGGGGCGAGCACTGAAGCTTTCTTT.

The V and J genes are TRBV5-4 and TRBJ2-3; the match to TRBD2 covers 10 bases. Germline V gene sequence: CDR1 SGHNT, CDR2 YYREEE (reference sequence). V dropped 3 bases and J dropped 1; count of bases not matched to a gene: 2. There are 15 residues in the CDR3. The CDR3 sequence is CASSSGLAGTDTQYF. For the CDR3, the DNA is TGTGCCAGCAGCTCAGGACTAGCGGGCACAGATACGCAGTATTTT. Complete variable domain (other parts from reference TRBV5-4 and TRBJ2-3): ETGVTQSPTHLIKTRGQQVTLRCSSQSGHNTVSWYQQALGQGPQFIFQYYREEENGRGNFPPRFSGLQFPNYSSELNVNALELDDSALYLCASSSGLAGTDTQYFGPGTRLTVL.

The chain recombines TRBV27 with TRBJ2-7, with TRBD2 identical over 8 bases. The germline V gene encodes CDR1 MNHEY and CDR2 SMNVEV (reference sequence). Unmatched junction bases numbered 12, after V lost 5 bases and J lost 0 bases. There are 17 residues in the CDR3. The CDR3 sequence: CASSPPPASGFSYEQYF. In DNA form, the CDR3 reads TGTGCCAGCAGTCCCCCCCCCGCTAGCGGGTTCTCCTACGAGCAGTACTTC.

V and J are TRBV7-9 and TRBJ1-3, with D possibly matching TRBD1 (6 bases). V gave up 5 bases and J gave up 2 bases, with 13 bases separating them. Germline assignment: CDR1 SEHNR and CDR2 FQNEAQ (reference sequence). There are 15 residues in the CDR3. Written as DNA, the CDR3 is TGTGCCAGCAGCCCGACCGGGACACCTGGAAACACCATATATTTT. It translates to CASSPTGTPGNTIYF. Filled out from reference TRBV7-9 and TRBJ1-3, the complete variable domain reads DTGVSQNPRHKITKRGQNVTFRCDPISEHNRLYWYRQTLGQGPEFLTYFQNEAQLEKSRLLSDRFSAERPKGSFSTLEIQRTEQGDSAMYLCASSPTGTPGNTIYFGEGSWLTVV.

V is TRBV7-2 and J is TRBJ2-5; D is unresolved. This CDR3 comprises 14 residues. Germline CDR1 SGHTA, CDR2 FQGNSA. The V and J ends lost 1 base and 5 bases respectively, with 11 bases between them. This CDR3 reads CASSLGSSRETQYF. CDR3 bases: TGTGCCAGCAGCTTAGGGTCTTCGCGGGAGACCCAGTACTTC.

This clone was seen a few times. The chain combines TRBV14 with TRBJ2-7; possibly TRBD1 for D (6 bases). This CDR3 is 20 amino acids long. CDR1 and CDR2 (germline): SGHDN, FVKESK. V was shortened by 1 base and J by 3 bases, with 28 bases between the two germline ends. CDR3 bases: TGTGCCAGCAGCCAAGTATATTTATCGGGACATCCTAACTGGAACTACGAGCAGTACTTC. This translates into CASSQVYLSGHPNWNYEQYF.

Turning to this clone: Sequence at one end of the junction differs from germline and may be a read error. This chain joins TRBV2 and TRBJ2-7, with a tentative D call TRBD1 (5 bases). The CDR3 has 11 residues. Looked up from germline, CDR1 is SNHLY and CDR2 is FYNNEI. CDR3 sequence reads: CASSEGLARGF. The CDR3 DNA reads as TGTGCCAGCAGTGAAGGCTTGGCAAGGGGCTTC.

J is TRBJ2-5 and V is TRBV14; 13 bases are shared with TRBD2. Germline-derived CDR1 and CDR2 are SGHDN and FVKESK. The CDR3 spans 16 residues. With 1 base clipped from V and 5 bases from J, the junction kept 4 bases outside the gene matches. Here the CDR3 DNA reads TGTGCCAGCAGCCAAGGACTAGCGGGAGGAGGCGAGACCCAGTACTTC. Protein product: CASSQGLAGGGETQYF.

CDR3 sequence: CASSLQGFSSGYTF. CDR3 DNA sequence: TGTGCCAGTAGTCTCCAGGGTTTTTCTAGTGGCTACACCTTC. The V and J genes are TRBV19 and TRBJ1-2; the D gene is possibly TRBD1 (5 bases). CDR1 and CDR2 (germline): LNHDA, SQIVND (reference sequence). The CDR3 totals 14 residues. The ends were cut back, 5 bases at V and 7 bases at J, with 17 bases in the middle.